This record looks at one TCR beta chain sequence and its context. Its antigen is as yet unknown. This specimen comes from a study of OX40 agonist ivuxolimab in advanced cancers. Study at large: Ivuxolimab, which is an agonistic anti-OX40 (CD134) antibody, was administered to the patients.

Study observations and caveats: Clonal expansion was among the lowest in partial responders at 0.1-3.0 mg/kg, especially CD8+. CD8+ T cells showed, on average, more clonal expansion than CD4+ cells.

TCRdb's copy holds only in-frame clones and misses some; the assay was immunoSEQ multiplex PCR. The table has tens of thousands of clones, 87% seen once. With 6 bases clipped from V and 5 bases from J, the junction kept 3 bases outside the gene matches. The germline V gene encodes CDR1 MNHEY and CDR2 SMNVEV (reference sequence). The CDR3 is 13 amino acids. The input for sequencing was CD4+ or CD8+ T cells sorted from blood, taken in a trial of the OX40 agonist ivuxolimab. The TCR originated in an adult with an advanced solid tumor such as melanoma, head and neck, liver or kidney cancer. The chain carries TRBV27 and TRBJ2-5; 10 nucleotides line up with TRBD2. The CDR3 loop is CASRGTSAETQYF. DNA of the CDR3: TGTGCCAGCAGGGGGACTAGCGCGGAGACCCAGTACTTC.